This record covers a single T cell receptor beta chain. V was clipped by 5 bases and J by 4 bases; unmatched bases: 17. Germline V gene sequence: CDR1 MGHDK, CDR2 SYGVNS. The CDR3 contains 17 residues. Primers for the PCR totalled 60 Vbeta and 13 Jbeta. TCRdb's copy holds only in-frame clones and misses some; the assay was immunoSEQ multiplex PCR. The sample has some 150,000 clones; under 75% are singletons. The entry originates in a study of cytomegalovirus exposure and HLA in healthy donors. The sequenced sample was PBMCs. The source is a woman aged 55-69 years in good health and CMV-seropositive. The chain employs TRBV25-1 and TRBJ2-7; TRBD1 agrees at 7 bases. The CDR3 nucleotides are TGTGCCAGCAGTAACCTGGGTCCGACAGGGATGGAGTACGAGCAGTACTTC. This encodes CASSNLGPTGMEYEQYF.